The sequence of this T cell receptor beta chain was determined in a study of blood T cell repertoires in COVID-19. For the study at large: COVID-19 samples, acute and convalescent, were from the United States, Italy and Spain. T cells, B-cell-depleted T cells, or PBMCs supplied cDNA or gDNA.

Original processing notes: The authors estimated nucleated cell counts from reference gene primer amplification. TCRdb keeps only in-frame clones here, not all; method: immunoSEQ multiplex PCR. The V and J calls and clone size are taken from that table; D and trimming were inferred from the DNA. Seen here are under 85,000 clones, about 82% observed once, and the top ten hold just over 40%. This CDR3 contains 14 residues. The germline V and J ends were trimmed by 4 bases and 6 bases, with 12 bases remaining between them. Per the germline V gene, CDR1 is SEHNR and CDR2 is FQNEAQ (reference sequence). The TCR sequence derives from a human donor in a cohort sampled during active COVID-19. Source material: peripheral blood. J is TRBJ2-2 and V is TRBV7-9, with D maybe TRBD1 (5 bases). The DNA for the CDR3 is TGTGCCAGCAGCTCTATCTGGGGCCCCGGGGAGCTGTTTTTT. Residues: CASSSIWGPGELFF. Drawing the rest from reference TRBV7-9 and TRBJ2-2, the complete variable domain is DTGVSQNPRHKITKRGQNVTFRCDPISEHNRLYWYRQTLGQGPEFLTYFQNEAQLEKSRLLSDRFSAERPKGSFSTLEIQRTEQGDSAMYLCASSSIWGPGELFFGEGSRLTVL.